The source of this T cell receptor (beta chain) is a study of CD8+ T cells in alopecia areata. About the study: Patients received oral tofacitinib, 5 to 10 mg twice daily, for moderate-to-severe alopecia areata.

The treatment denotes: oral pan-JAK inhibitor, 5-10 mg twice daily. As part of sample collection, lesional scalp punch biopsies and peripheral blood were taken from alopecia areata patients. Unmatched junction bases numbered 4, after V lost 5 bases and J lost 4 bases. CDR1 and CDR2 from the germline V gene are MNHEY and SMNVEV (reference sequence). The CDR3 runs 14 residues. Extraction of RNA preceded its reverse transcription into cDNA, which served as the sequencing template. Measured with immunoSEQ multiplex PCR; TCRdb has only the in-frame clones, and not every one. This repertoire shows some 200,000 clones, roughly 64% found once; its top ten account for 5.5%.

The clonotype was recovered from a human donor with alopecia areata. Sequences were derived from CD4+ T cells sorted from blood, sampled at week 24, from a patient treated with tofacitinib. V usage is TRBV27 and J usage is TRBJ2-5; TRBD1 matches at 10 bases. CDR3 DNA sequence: TGTGCCAGCAGTCGGGACAGGGGATTAGAGACCCAGTACTTC. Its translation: CASSRDRGLETQYF.